In its sample, the clone carrying this T cell receptor beta chain was seen a few times. Its target is not known. CDR1 and CDR2 from the germline V gene are MNHEY and SMNVEV (reference sequence). The CDR3 runs to 19 residues. V dropped 6 bases and J dropped 0; count of bases not matched to a gene: 16. This sample stems from a study of T cell responses to AZD1222 COVID-19 vaccine. Whole-study results and caveats: Two AZD1222 administrations were followed by greater Spike-specific TCR breadth and depth.

This table comes from immunoSEQ multiplex PCR, and its TCRdb copy is limited to in-frame clones, with some not included. The sample has 100,000 to 120,000 clones; roughly 90% are singletons. Pooled samples include second doses given at about 4 or 12 weeks. The source is an adult who received the AZD1222 COVID-19 vaccine. The source material was peripheral blood, sampled 28 days after the second AZD1222 dose. The chain recombines TRBV27 with TRBJ1-5, with 8 bases identical to TRBD1. CDR3 amino acids: CASSRTGPSNYHSNQPQHF. CDR3 sequence (DNA): TGTGCCAGCAGCCGGACAGGGCCATCAAATTACCATAGCAATCAGCCCCAGCATTTT.